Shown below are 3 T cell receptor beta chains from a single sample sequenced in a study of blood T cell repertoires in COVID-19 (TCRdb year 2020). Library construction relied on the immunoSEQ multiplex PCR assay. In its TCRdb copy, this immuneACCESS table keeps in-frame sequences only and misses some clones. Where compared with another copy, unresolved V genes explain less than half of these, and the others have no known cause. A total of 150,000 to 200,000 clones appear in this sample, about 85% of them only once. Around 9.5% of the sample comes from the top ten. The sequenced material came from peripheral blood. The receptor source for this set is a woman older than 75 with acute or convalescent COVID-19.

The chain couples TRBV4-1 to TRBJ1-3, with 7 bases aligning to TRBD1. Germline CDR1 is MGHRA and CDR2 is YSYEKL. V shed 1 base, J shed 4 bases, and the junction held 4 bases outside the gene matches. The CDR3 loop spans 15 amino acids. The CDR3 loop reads CASSQGSGGGNTIYF. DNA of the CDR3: TGCGCCAGCAGCCAAGGGTCAGGGGGAGGAAACACCATATATTTT.

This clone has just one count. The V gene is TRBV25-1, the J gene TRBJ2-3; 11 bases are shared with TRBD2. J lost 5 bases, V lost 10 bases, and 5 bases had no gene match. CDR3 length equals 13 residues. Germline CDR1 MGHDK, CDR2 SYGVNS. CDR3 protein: CATKLAGEDTQYF. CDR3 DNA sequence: TGTGCCACCAAACTAGCGGGAGAAGATACGCAGTATTTT.

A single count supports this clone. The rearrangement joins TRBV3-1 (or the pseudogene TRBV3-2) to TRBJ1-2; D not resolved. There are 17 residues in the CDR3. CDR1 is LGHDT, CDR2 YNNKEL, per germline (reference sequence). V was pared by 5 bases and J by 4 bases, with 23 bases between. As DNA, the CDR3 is TGTGCCAGCAGCTCCTCCCGTGGGAGGGCGGACGCCTATGGCTACACCTTC. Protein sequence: CASSSSRGRADAYGYTF.